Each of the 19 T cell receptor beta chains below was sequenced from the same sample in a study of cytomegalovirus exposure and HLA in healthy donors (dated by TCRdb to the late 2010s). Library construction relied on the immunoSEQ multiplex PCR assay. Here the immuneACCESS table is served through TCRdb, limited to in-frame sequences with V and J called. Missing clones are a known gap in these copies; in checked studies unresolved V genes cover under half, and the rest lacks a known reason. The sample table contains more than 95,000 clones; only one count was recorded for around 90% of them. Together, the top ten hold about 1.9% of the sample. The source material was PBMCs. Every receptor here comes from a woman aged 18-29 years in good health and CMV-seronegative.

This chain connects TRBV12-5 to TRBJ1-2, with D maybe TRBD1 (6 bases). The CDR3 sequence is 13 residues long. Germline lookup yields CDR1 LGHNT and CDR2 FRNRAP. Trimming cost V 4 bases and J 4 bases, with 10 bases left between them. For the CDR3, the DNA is TGTGCTAGTGGTTCAGGGACAATCTATGGCTACACCTTC. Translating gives CASGSGTIYGYTF.

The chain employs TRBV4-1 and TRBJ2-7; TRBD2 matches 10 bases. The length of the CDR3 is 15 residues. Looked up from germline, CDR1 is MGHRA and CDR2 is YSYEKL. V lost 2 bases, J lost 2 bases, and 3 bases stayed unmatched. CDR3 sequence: CASSQPGLATYEQYF. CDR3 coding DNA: TGCGCCAGCAGCCAACCGGGACTAGCGACCTACGAGCAGTACTTC.

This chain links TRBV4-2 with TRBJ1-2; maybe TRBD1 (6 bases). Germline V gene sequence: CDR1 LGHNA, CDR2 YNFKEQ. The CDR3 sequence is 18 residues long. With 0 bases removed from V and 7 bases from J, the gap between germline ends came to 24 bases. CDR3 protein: CASSQEIGGGGRGSGYTF. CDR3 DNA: TGTGCCAGCAGCCAAGAGATTGGTGGCGGGGGCCGGGGAAGTGGCTACACCTTC.

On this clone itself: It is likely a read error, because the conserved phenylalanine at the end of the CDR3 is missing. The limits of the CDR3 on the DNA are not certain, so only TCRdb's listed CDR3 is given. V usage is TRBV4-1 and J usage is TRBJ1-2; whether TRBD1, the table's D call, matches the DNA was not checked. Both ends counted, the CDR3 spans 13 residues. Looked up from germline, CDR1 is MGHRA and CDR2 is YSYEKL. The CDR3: CASSQDGTASQEL.

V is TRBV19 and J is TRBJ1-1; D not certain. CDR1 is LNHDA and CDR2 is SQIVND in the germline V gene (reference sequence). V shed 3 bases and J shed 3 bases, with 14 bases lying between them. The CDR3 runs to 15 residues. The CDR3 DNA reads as TGTGCCAGTAGTATGATCGCCAGGAGGGACACTGAAGCTTTCTTT. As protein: CASSMIARRDTEAFF.

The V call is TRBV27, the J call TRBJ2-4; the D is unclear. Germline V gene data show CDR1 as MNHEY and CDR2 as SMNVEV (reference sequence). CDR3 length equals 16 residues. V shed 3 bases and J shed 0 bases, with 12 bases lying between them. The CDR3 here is CASSFGVLLAKNIQYF. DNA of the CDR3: TGTGCCAGCAGTTTTGGAGTGTTGTTAGCCAAAAACATTCAGTACTTC.

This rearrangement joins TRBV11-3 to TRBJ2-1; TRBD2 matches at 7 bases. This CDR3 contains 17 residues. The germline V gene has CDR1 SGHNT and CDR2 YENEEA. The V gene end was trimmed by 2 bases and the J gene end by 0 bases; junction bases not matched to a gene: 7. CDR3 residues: CASSLFGLAASYNEQFF. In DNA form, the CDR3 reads TGTGCCAGCAGCTTATTTGGGCTAGCGGCCTCCTACAATGAGCAGTTCTTC. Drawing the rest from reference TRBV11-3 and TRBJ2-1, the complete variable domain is EAGVVQSPRYKIIEKKQPVAFWCNPISGHNTLYWYLQNLGQGPELLIRYENEEAVDDSQLPKDRFSAERLKGVDSTLKIQPAELGDSAVYLCASSLFGLAASYNEQFFGPGTRLTVL.

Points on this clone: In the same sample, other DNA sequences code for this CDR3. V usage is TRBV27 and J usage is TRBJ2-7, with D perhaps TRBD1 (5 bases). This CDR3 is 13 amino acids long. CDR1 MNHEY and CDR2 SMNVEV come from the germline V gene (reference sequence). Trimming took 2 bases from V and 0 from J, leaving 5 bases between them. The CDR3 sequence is CASSLDSSYEQYF. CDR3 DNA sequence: TGTGCCAGCAGTTTAGACAGCTCCTACGAGCAGTACTTC.

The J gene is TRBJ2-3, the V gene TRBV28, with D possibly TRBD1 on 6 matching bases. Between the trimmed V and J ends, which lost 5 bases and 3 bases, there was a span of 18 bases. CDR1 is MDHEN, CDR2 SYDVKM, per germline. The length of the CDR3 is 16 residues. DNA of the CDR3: TGTGCCAGCAGTACCACAGGGCGCGTCGGGACAGATACGCAGTATTTT. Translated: CASSTTGRVGTDTQYF.

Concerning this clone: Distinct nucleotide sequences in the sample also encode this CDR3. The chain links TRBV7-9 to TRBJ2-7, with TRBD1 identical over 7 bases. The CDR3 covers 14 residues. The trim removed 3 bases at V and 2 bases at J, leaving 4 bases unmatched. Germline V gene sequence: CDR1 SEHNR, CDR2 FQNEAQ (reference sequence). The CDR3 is CASSFRDRAYEQYF. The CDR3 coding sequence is TGTGCCAGCAGCTTCAGAGACAGGGCCTACGAGCAGTACTTC.

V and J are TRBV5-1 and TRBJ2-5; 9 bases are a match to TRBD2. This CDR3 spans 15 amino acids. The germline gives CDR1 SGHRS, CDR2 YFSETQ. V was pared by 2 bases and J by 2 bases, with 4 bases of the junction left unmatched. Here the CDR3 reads CASSFSTSGQETQYF. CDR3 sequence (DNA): TGCGCCAGCAGCTTTAGCACTAGCGGGCAAGAGACCCAGTACTTC. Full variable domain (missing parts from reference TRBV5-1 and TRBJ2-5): KAGVTQTPRYLIKTRGQQVTLSCSPISGHRSVSWYQQTPGQGLQFLFEYFSETQRNKGNFPGRFSGRQFSNSRSEMNVSTLELGDSALYLCASSFSTSGQETQYFGPGTRLLVL.

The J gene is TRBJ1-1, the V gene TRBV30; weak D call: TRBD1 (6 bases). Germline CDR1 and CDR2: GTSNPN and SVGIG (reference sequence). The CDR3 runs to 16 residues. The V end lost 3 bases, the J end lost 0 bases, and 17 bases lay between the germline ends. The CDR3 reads CAWRDLTRGMNTEAFF. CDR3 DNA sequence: TGTGCCTGGAGAGATCTTACCAGGGGCATGAACACTGAAGCTTTCTTT.

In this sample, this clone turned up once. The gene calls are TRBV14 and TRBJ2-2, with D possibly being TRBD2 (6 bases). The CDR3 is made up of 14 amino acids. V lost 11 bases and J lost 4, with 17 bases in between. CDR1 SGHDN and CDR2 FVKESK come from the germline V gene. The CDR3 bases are TGTGCCTCTGCGGGGACCCAAACCACCGGGGAGCTGTTTTTT. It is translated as CASAGTQTTGELFF.

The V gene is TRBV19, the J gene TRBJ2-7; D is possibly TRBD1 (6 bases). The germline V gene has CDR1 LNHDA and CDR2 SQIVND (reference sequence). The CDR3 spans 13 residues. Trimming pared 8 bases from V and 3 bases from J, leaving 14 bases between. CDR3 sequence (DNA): TGTGCCAGTCGACGCAGGGGAAGCTACGAGCAGTACTTC. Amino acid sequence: CASRRRGSYEQYF.

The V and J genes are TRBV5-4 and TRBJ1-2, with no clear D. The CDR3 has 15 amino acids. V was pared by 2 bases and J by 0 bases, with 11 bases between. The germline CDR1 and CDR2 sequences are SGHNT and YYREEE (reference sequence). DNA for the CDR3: TGTGCCAGCAGCTTAAACAGCTTAACTAACTATGGCTACACCTTC. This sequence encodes CASSLNSLTNYGYTF.

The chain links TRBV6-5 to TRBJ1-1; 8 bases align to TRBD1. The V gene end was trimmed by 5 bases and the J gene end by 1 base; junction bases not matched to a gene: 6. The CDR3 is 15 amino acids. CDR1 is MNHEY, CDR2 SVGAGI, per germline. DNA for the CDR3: TGTGCCAGCAGTCAGGGGGCGCGGGGGAACACTGAAGCTTTCTTT. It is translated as CASSQGARGNTEAFF.

The CDR3 sequence: CASSLDLQATGELFF. Here the CDR3 DNA reads TGTGCCAGCAGTTTAGATCTGCAGGCCACCGGGGAGCTGTTTTTT. V gene TRBV27 combines with J gene TRBJ2-2; no definite D call. V was clipped by 2 bases and J by 4 bases, with 11 bases between them. Germline lookup yields CDR1 MNHEY and CDR2 SMNVEV (reference sequence). This CDR3 has 15 amino acids.

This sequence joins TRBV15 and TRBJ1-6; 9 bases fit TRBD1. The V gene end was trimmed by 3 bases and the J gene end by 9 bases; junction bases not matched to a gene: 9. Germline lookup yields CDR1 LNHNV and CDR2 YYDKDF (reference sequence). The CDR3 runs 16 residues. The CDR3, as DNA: TGTGCCACCAGCAGGGAACAGGGGGCGGGGGGTTCACCCCTCCACTTT. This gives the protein CATSREQGAGGSPLHF. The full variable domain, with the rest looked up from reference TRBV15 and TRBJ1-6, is DAMVIQNPRYQVTQFGKPVTLSCSQTLNHNVMYWYQQKSSQAPKLLFHYYDKDFNNEADTPDNFQSRRPNTSFCFLDIRSPGLGDTAMYLCATSREQGAGGSPLHFGNGTRLTVT.

The chain's CDR3 is CAWSWGQAFTFNYGYTF. As DNA, the CDR3 is TGTGCCTGGAGTTGGGGGCAGGCTTTCACTTTCAACTATGGCTACACCTTC. The V and J genes are TRBV30 and TRBJ1-2; a weak D match, TRBD1 (6 bases). The germline gives CDR1 GTSNPN, CDR2 SVGIG (reference sequence). The CDR3 consists of 17 residues. V gave up 2 bases and J gave up 2 bases, with 21 bases separating them.